The entry below describes one T cell receptor (beta chain). The junction does not match germline at one end; this may be a read error. Read sequence stops 3 residues before the CDR3 end, and the germline J gene provides the missing end. This CDR3 is also generated by other DNA sequences in the sample. The germline V gene has CDR1 SGHRS and CDR2 YFSETQ. The CDR3 spans 14 residues. The source of the sample is a study of T cells in women clearing cervical HPV infection. Some clones are missing from TCRdb's copy, which holds only in-frame ones; the method was immunoSEQ multiplex PCR. The ten most abundant clones cover approximately 2.5% of a sample with 20,000 to 25,000 clones.

The sequence came from a woman aged 18 to 75 with a cervical HPV16 infection that either progressed to CIN3+ or cleared (not recorded which). Sample: blood buffy coat. V usage is TRBV5-1 and J usage is TRBJ1-3, with 8 bases identical to TRBD1. The sequenced CDR3 bases are TGCGCCAGCAGCTTGGGACAGGGGACCAACACA. This translates into CASSLGQGTNT. The full CDR3 sequence reads CASSLGQGTNTIYF.